What follows is one T cell receptor (beta chain) and its context. Its specific antigen is unknown. Base quality data are lacking; no much larger clone is found one base away. Library preparation employed 5' RACE. Sequencing relied on an Illumina HiSeq 2500. A second roughly 7 to 11 cycle PCR used a sample-barcoded 5' primer and a J-beta primer mix. Each TCR beta cDNA molecule received a unique molecular identifier from a template-switch 5' adaptor carrying 12 random nucleotides. Each sample yielded at least 3 million CDR3-containing paired-end reads. First-strand cDNA synthesis was performed from all RNA using the Mint cDNA synthesis kit, with priming by a TRBC-specific oligonucleotide. After uracil-DNA glycosylase treatment, a first 18-cycle PCR used universal primers M1SS and BC2_uni_R on all cDNA. The authors' pipeline ran thus. For normalization, 1 million high-quality reads, each with a distinct molecular identifier, were randomly selected from each sample. Reads with shared molecular identifiers were discarded instead of being binned into consensus sequences. CDR3 identification, clonotype clustering and error correction used MiTCR with a Q25 quality threshold and the strictest error-elimination algorithm. A nonparametric unseen species model with Euler transformation was used to estimate lower-bound total TCR beta diversity. TCRdb reworked the public reads: Q25 trimming with fastp, MiXCR clone assembly, productive beta chains retained. Records with the same CDR3 protein are collapsed into one entry carrying the most frequent genes and DNA. These V and J calls originate from TCRdb's pipeline instead of the authors' own analysis. This sample comprises hundreds of thousands of distinct CDR3 sequences, approximately 59% of them detected only once. Of the sample, around 37% is held by the ten largest clones.

Systemically healthy Caucasian individuals from Russia, 35 to 40 in total and aged about 6 to 100 years, were included as donors. Each donor gave ten milliliters of peripheral blood, collected into EDTA-treated Vacutainer tubes. Ficoll-Paque density-gradient centrifugation was used to isolate PBMCs, with at least 6.5 million per sample. Total RNA was extracted from PBMCs with Trizol reagent, with at least 5 micrograms obtained per sample. The percentages of naive CD45RAhigh/CD27high T cells were determined by flow cytometry on a PBMC aliquot from every donor. This sample was taken from a study of blood T cells in healthy people across ages (dated by TCRdb to between 2015 and 2017). Regarding the research as a whole: In model experiments, template switching captured roughly one uniquely barcoded TCR beta cDNA molecule for every two T cells. Using deep sequencing normalized with unique cDNA molecular identifiers, the study measured how TCR beta repertoire diversity changes with age. Four age groups were formed from the donors: young (average 16 years), middle-aged (less than 40), aged (approximately 60) and long-lived (around 80). Donors of different ages were randomly distributed across sequencing lanes to avoid experimental bias. Using the same blood draw, the study looked at two additional independent replicas of 1 million unique cDNA reads for two donors, one aged 18 to 29 and the other aged 80 or older.

From a lookup of the germline V gene, CDR1 and CDR2 are ENHRY and SYGVKD. The CDR3 measures 16 amino acids from cysteine to phenylalanine. Just CDR3 DNA is preserved here, 48 bases in frame from base 1. V trim: 4 bases; J trim: 5 bases; unmatched bases: 8. On the study overall, not on this receptor specifically: Conclusive comparison of naive and antigen-experienced compartments was prevented by the profiling of bulk unsorted PBMCs. Compared with the aged group, the long-lived group had more naive CD4+ T cells, fewer expanded clones and increased TCR diversity, a pattern suggesting age selection. Because the CMV infection status of the donors was unknown, age-related changes in expanded clonotypes may potentially have been confounded. As age increased, observed TCR beta diversity per million T cells dropped in a roughly linear way, and a significant reduction was already evident by age 40. Estimates of total diversity from one million sequenced T cells were regarded as lower bounds and underestimates. Observed TCR beta diversity correlated strongly with the percentage of naive T cells measured by flow cytometry.

The TCR sequence derives from a man between 60 and 75 years old in good health. The receptor chain draws on TRBV10-3 and TRBJ2-5; TRBD2 fits 12 bases in the junction. The sequenced sample was blood. For the CDR3, the sequence is CAISVAASGGEETQYF. The DNA reads TGTGCCATCAGTGTCGCGGCTAGCGGGGGGGAGGAGACCCAGTACTTC.